The TCR beta chain under discussion was sequenced for a study of blood T cell repertoires in COVID-19. As for the study in general: Researchers got acute and convalescent COVID-19 samples from the United States, Italy and Spain. Sources were T cells, B-cell-depleted T cells, or PBMCs; the material itself was cDNA or gDNA.

Per the germline V gene, CDR1 is MDHEN and CDR2 is SYDVKM. J lost 9 bases, V lost 2 bases, and 11 bases had no gene match. This CDR3 has 16 amino acids. Source study methods: Estimates of nucleated cell counts were drawn from the amplification of reference gene primers. Data came from immunoSEQ multiplex PCR; TCRdb stores just in-frame clones and leaves some out. For V, J and clone size, that table is used; D and trimming come from the DNA. Of fewer than 200,000 clones listed, roughly 70% are singletons. This chain joins TRBV28 and TRBJ2-1; TRBD1 matches at 9 bases. Material: peripheral blood. The TCR was taken from a woman at least 80 years old with acute or convalescent COVID-19. CDR3 sequence: CASSLLGTGRDAEQFF. The CDR3, as DNA: TGTGCCAGCAGTTTACTCGGGACAGGGAGGGATGCTGAGCAGTTCTTC.